This record concerns one T cell receptor beta chain sequence. The antigen remains unidentified. The CDR3 length is 14 residues. Germline V gene lookup returns CDR1 SGHDT and CDR2 YYEEEE. V gave up 3 bases and J gave up 0 bases, with 7 bases separating them. This entry belongs to a study of cytomegalovirus exposure and HLA in healthy donors. General study points: There were some public TCRs occurring in many donors, but most TCR sequences were rare.

The PCR was carried out with 60 Vbeta primers and 13 Jbeta primers. Data came from immunoSEQ multiplex PCR; TCRdb stores just in-frame clones and leaves some out. The profile covers 160,000 or so clones, with roughly 76% appearing a single time and approximately 1.3% taken by the ten largest. Source material: PBMCs. J is TRBJ2-4 and V is TRBV5-6; TRBD1 might be the D (6 bases). The TCR originated in a man between 60 and 70 years old in good health and CMV-seronegative. The CDR3 spells CASSWGLAKNIQYF. The DNA for the CDR3 is TGTGCCAGCAGCTGGGGGCTAGCCAAAAACATTCAGTACTTC.